The clone carrying this T cell receptor (beta chain) was counted once. These data originate in a study of tumor T cells in aggressive B-cell lymphoma. Some clones are missing from TCRdb's copy, which holds only in-frame ones; the method was immunoSEQ multiplex PCR. The table shows some 3,500 clones, with approximately 96% occurring only once. The TCR comes from an adult with diffuse large B cell lymphoma. Sequencing was performed on tumor tissue.

As DNA, the CDR3 is TGTGCCAGTAGTTCTTCGCGGTTTTACGAGCAGTACTTC. Translating gives CASSSSRFYEQYF. The chain carries TRBV19 and TRBJ2-7; unclear D gene. This CDR3 is 13 amino acids long. The V gene's germline CDR1 is LNHDA and CDR2 SQIVND (reference sequence). Deletions cut 5 bases from V and 4 bases from J, with 12 bases between.